This entry is about one T cell receptor beta chain. The source of the sample is a study of OX40 agonist ivuxolimab in advanced cancers. The wider study: Patients received ivuxolimab, an intravenous treatment, every 2 weeks at 0.01 to 10 mg/kg.

Sampled blood was obtained at baseline, cycle 4 day 1, and cycle 7 day 1. Generated by immunoSEQ multiplex PCR, the TCRdb table keeps only in-frame clones and is missing some. The sample consists of some 80,000 clones, roughly 81% of them appearing once. CDR3 length: 14 amino acids. Looked up from germline, CDR1 is LNHDA and CDR2 is SQIVND (reference sequence). Trimming stripped 5 bases from V and 4 bases from J, with 14 bases between. J is TRBJ1-1 and V is TRBV19, with D possibly matching TRBD1 (5 bases). Sequences were derived from CD4+ or CD8+ T cells sorted from blood, sampled in a trial of the OX40 agonist ivuxolimab. This clonotype originated in an adult with an advanced solid tumor such as melanoma, head and neck, liver or kidney cancer. CDR3 loop: CASSGAGGATEAFF. CDR3 coding DNA: TGTGCCAGTAGTGGGGCAGGAGGGGCCACTGAAGCTTTCTTT.